This paragraph covers one TCR beta chain sequence. The antigen remains undetermined. PCR used 60 Vbeta primers and 13 Jbeta primers. The repertoire was sequenced with immunoSEQ multiplex PCR; TCRdb's copy has only in-frame clones and lacks some. The data contain about 98,000 clones, approximately 72% of them seen just once; the ten biggest clones take up approximately 9.9%. This sample was included in a study of cytomegalovirus exposure and HLA in healthy donors. Study results and caveats: In a later analysis, a genetic analysis reported fewer productive-TCR N-insertions in an Asian-associated ancestry cluster than the cohort average. Donors were assumed by presence/absence analyses to have roughly uniform sequencing depth.

Germline values: CDR1 SNHLY, CDR2 FYNNEI. The CDR3 has 14 amino acids. The V and J ends lost 6 bases and 8 bases, in that order; junction bases with no gene match: 8. The TCR originated in a man aged 18 to 29 in good health and CMV-seropositive. The V call is TRBV2, the J call TRBJ2-1; 9 nucleotides agree with TRBD1. Sequencing input: PBMCs. The CDR3 loop is CASRVGQGWDEQFF. The CDR3 DNA reads as TGTGCCAGCAGGGTAGGACAGGGGTGGGATGAGCAGTTCTTC.